This T cell receptor (beta chain) was captured by sequencing in a study of shared clonotypes between healthy human individuals. CDR1 and CDR2 (germline): MNHNS, SASEGT. The CDR3 covers 18 residues. Trimming removed 0 bases from V and 6 bases from J; junction bases left unmatched: 12. Assay: immunoSEQ multiplex PCR; the TCRdb copy retains only in-frame clones and omits some. Found here are around 720,000 clones, around 73% of them singletons; the top ten hold around 1.7%. This clone was seen only once. Sequenced sample: memory CD4+ T cells sorted from blood. The subset was: CD45RA-negative fraction. This clonotype was obtained from a woman in her 30s in good health. This chain joins TRBV6-1 and TRBJ2-1, with 9 bases fitting TRBD2. CDR3 nucleotide sequence: TGTGCCAGCAGTGAAGCGCCCCGGAATAGCGGGAGAATCAATGAGCAGTTCTTC. The encoded protein is CASSEAPRNSGRINEQFF.